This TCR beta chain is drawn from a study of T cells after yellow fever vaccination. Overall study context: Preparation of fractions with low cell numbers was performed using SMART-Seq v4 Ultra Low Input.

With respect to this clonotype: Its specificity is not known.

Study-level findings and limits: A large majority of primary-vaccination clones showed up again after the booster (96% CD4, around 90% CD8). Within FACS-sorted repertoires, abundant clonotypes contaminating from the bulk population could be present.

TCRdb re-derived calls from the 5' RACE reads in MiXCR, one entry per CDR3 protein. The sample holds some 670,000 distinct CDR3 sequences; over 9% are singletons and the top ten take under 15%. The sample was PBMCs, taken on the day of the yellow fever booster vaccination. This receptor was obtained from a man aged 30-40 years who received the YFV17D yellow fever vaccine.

The CDR3 sequence is CASSWGLAESSYEQYF. The CDR3 nucleotides are TGTGCCAGCAGTTGGGGACTAGCGGAGAGCTCCTACGAGCAGTACTTC. The chain links TRBV6-5 to TRBJ2-7; 11 nucleotides match TRBD2. The CDR3 loop spans 16 amino acids. Looked up from germline, CDR1 is MNHEY and CDR2 is SVGAGI. Germline trimming cut 4 bases from V and 0 bases from J; bases unmatched to any gene: 5.